This T cell receptor (beta chain) stems from a study of control samples from healthy donors and cancer patients. The CDR3 length is 13 residues. V trimming: 10 bases; J trimming: 7 bases; junction bases outside the gene matches: 7. Germline CDR1 is ENHRY and CDR2 is SYGVKD. The data were produced by immunoSEQ multiplex PCR, yet TCRdb's version contains in-frame clones alone and is incomplete. The data show approximately 51,000 clones, with around 80% seen just once and about 9.5% held by the top ten. Sequenced: blood. The TCR originated in a man between 65 and 79 years old in good health. The V and J genes are TRBV10-3 and TRBJ2-1, with 10 positions matching TRBD1. The CDR3 sequence is CATDRGLENEQFF. The CDR3 nucleotides read TGTGCCACCGACAGGGGGCTGGAAAATGAGCAGTTCTTC.